This T cell receptor (beta chain) was obtained from a study of immune evolution from preneoplasia to lung adenocarcinoma. Profiling relied on immunoSEQ multiplex PCR, and the TCRdb table lists in-frame clones only, not all of them. The sample has fewer than 9,000 clones; roughly three quarters are singletons. V shed 5 bases, J shed 4 bases, and the junction held 6 bases outside the gene matches. The CDR3 has 16 residues. Germline loops: CDR1 SGHTA, CDR2 FQGNSA. The sequenced sample was FFPE adjacent normal lung tissue. This TCR came from a person between 60 and 80 years old with lung adenocarcinoma. The chain has TRBV7-2 and TRBJ2-3; TRBD2 matches at 13 bases. The CDR3 DNA follows: TGTGCCAGCAGCGAAACTAGCGGGAGGGTGTCAGATACGCAGTATTTT. Its protein product is CASSETSGRVSDTQYF.